The 31 T cell receptor beta chains given below trace back to one sample, sequenced in a study of monozygotic twins with inflammatory bowel disease. Reprocessing the 5' RACE reads, TCRdb reports a single entry for every CDR3 protein and omits DNA. This sample's table has around 210,000 distinct CDR3 sequences. Sequenced: blood. These receptors were taken from a human donor with ulcerative colitis or Crohn's disease, or a healthy co-twin of an affected twin (not recorded which).

The chain recombines TRBV5-1 with TRBJ2-2; TCRdb designates TRBD2, a call that cannot be tested without DNA. The CDR3 consists of 16 residues. The germline CDR1 and CDR2 sequences are SGHRS and YFSETQ. The CDR3 spells CASSFIGGEDTGELFF.

The V gene is TRBV20-1, the J gene TRBJ2-2. The CDR3 totals 13 residues. Germline V CDR1 and CDR2: DFQATT, SNEGSKA (reference sequence). The CDR3 sequence is CSARLSGTGELFF.

This chain connects TRBV6-1 to TRBJ2-6; TCRdb proposes TRBD2, but this gene call is untestable without DNA. The CDR3 spans 20 residues. Germline V gene data show CDR1 as MNHNS and CDR2 as SASEGT. Here the CDR3 reads CASSEDGGQGEVSGANVLTF.

The V call is TRBV6-1, the J call TRBJ2-1; TCRdb outputs TRBD2, but without DNA this stays unchecked. CDR1 and CDR2 (germline): MNHNS, SASEGT. The CDR3 is 15 residues long. The CDR3 spells CASRSSGGAFDEQFF.

The rearrangement links TRBV3-1 to TRBJ1-4. The germline CDR1 and CDR2 sequences are LGHDT and YNNKEL (reference sequence). CDR3 length: 19 amino acids. CDR3 amino acids: CASSHLDVNWERSGEKLFF.

The chain is built from TRBV5-1 and TRBJ1-2. Germline loops: CDR1 SGHRS, CDR2 YFSETQ. The CDR3 is 14 amino acids. CDR3 protein: CASSLAVSSYGYTF.

The chain uses TRBV11-2 and TRBJ1-2. CDR1 and CDR2 (germline): SGHAT, FQNNGV. This CDR3 contains 15 residues. CDR3 loop: CASSSLAELGLGYTF.

This sequence joins TRBV3-1 and TRBJ2-1; the TCRdb call, TRBD2, lacks DNA for checking. CDR3 length equals 14 residues. Germline V gives CDR1 LGHDT, CDR2 YNNKEL (reference sequence). The CDR3 is CASSQGGLAEIQFF.

V gene TRBV4-3 combines with J gene TRBJ1-1. Germline values: CDR1 LGHNA, CDR2 YSLEER. The CDR3 is 13 amino acids. CDR3 in amino acids: CASSQVLGTEAFF.

The chain is built from TRBV7-2 and TRBJ1-5; the TRBD1 assignment by TCRdb is unverifiable without DNA. The germline CDR1 and CDR2 sequences are SGHTA and FQGNSA. The CDR3 length is 17 residues. The chain's CDR3 is CASSFTSGGQGGQPQHF. Looking up the rest from reference TRBV7-2 and TRBJ1-5 gives the full variable domain: GAGVSQSPSNKVTEKGKDVELRCDPISGHTALYWYRQSLGQGLEFLIYFQGNSAPDKSGLPSDRFSAERTGGSVSTLTIQRTQQEDSAVYLCASSFTSGGQGGQPQHFGDGTRLSIL.

V is TRBV5-1 and J is TRBJ1-6; with no DNA, the TCRdb D assignment of TRBD1 cannot be verified. CDR1 is SGHRS and CDR2 is YFSETQ in the germline V gene. This CDR3 is built from 14 residues. CDR3 in amino acids: CASSTGGGNSPLHF.

J is TRBJ1-2 and V is TRBV7-2; no DNA is available, so the TRBD1 call from TCRdb remains unchecked. Germline V gene sequence: CDR1 SGHTA, CDR2 FQGNSA. The CDR3 contains 14 residues. This CDR3 reads CASSLEGNPRGYTF.

The rearrangement joins TRBV29-1 to TRBJ2-5; TCRdb's D call of TRBD1 is untestable without DNA. Germline V gene sequence: CDR1 SQVTM, CDR2 ANQGSEA. The CDR3 sequence is 13 residues long. The CDR3 region is CSVEVLGLETQYF.

The chain joins TRBV7-2 to TRBJ2-3; TCRdb outputs TRBD2, but without DNA this stays unchecked. CDR1 and CDR2 (germline): SGHTA, FQGNSA. The CDR3 extends over 15 amino acids. The CDR3 sequence is CASRTIASSTDTQYF.

The rearrangement uses TRBV7-2 and TRBJ2-1; the TRBD1 assignment by TCRdb is unverifiable without DNA. The germline V gene encodes CDR1 SGHTA and CDR2 FQGNSA. This CDR3 spans 19 amino acids. The CDR3 reads CASSLAFQGRISSYNEQFF. Complete variable domain (other parts from reference TRBV7-2 and TRBJ2-1): GAGVSQSPSNKVTEKGKDVELRCDPISGHTALYWYRQSLGQGLEFLIYFQGNSAPDKSGLPSDRFSAERTGGSVSTLTIQRTQQEDSAVYLCASSLAFQGRISSYNEQFFGPGTRLTVL.

The chain recombines TRBV5-1 with TRBJ2-3. CDR1 is SGHRS, CDR2 YFSETQ, per germline. The CDR3 is made up of 14 amino acids. CDR3: CASSLGESTDTQYF.

This chain uses TRBV18 with TRBJ2-1; TCRdb picks TRBD1, but there is no DNA to check that call. The germline gives CDR1 KGHSH, CDR2 LQKENI. The CDR3 sequence is 13 residues long. The CDR3 sequence: CASSLGQGDEQFF.

This chain uses TRBV5-1 with TRBJ2-7. The CDR3 extends over 12 amino acids. Germline V CDR1 and CDR2: SGHRS, YFSETQ. The CDR3 here is CASSSSINEQYF. The whole variable domain, filled in from reference TRBV5-1 and TRBJ2-7, reads KAGVTQTPRYLIKTRGQQVTLSCSPISGHRSVSWYQQTPGQGLQFLFEYFSETQRNKGNFPGRFSGRQFSNSRSEMNVSTLELGDSALYLCASSSSINEQYFGPGTRLTVT.

The V gene is TRBV5-1, the J gene TRBJ1-1; TCRdb picks TRBD1, but there is no DNA to check that call. The length of the CDR3 is 14 residues. CDR1 is SGHRS, CDR2 YFSETQ, per germline. This chain's CDR3 is CASTREDRDTEAFF.

V usage is TRBV2 and J usage is TRBJ2-1. Germline V CDR1 and CDR2: SNHLY, FYNNEI. The CDR3 is 14 residues long. CDR3 in amino acids: CASRGAGAYNEQFF.

This rearrangement joins TRBV5-1 to TRBJ2-7; the D call of TRBD2 rests on TCRdb alone, since no DNA is present to check it. This CDR3 is 15 amino acids long. Germline assignment: CDR1 SGHRS and CDR2 YFSETQ. CDR3 protein: CASSLLTGVSNEQYF.

The rearrangement uses TRBV4-2 and TRBJ1-2; TCRdb indicates TRBD1, and absent DNA this call remains unverified. Germline V gene sequence: CDR1 LGHNA, CDR2 YNFKEQ. The CDR3 sequence is 14 residues long. CDR3 sequence reads: CASSQGQGAYGYTF.

V and J are TRBV12-3 or TRBV12-4 and TRBJ2-1. The CDR3 has 11 residues. The CDR3 sequence: CASSLSGMRFF.

The chain recombines TRBV5-1 with TRBJ2-7. Germline V CDR1 and CDR2: SGHRS, YFSETQ. This CDR3 has 14 amino acids. The CDR3 region is CASSLALRSYEQYF.

The rearrangement joins TRBV12-3 or TRBV12-4 to TRBJ1-1. This CDR3 has 11 amino acids. The CDR3 reads CASSLATEAFF.

The chain is built from TRBV2 and TRBJ2-3; TCRdb's D call, TRBD1, is unchecked because there is no DNA. Germline CDR1 and CDR2: SNHLY and FYNNEI. The CDR3 consists of 13 residues. CDR3 residues: CASGLSPPDTQYF.

The chain employs TRBV19 and TRBJ1-1. CDR1 LNHDA and CDR2 SQIVND come from the germline V gene (reference sequence). The CDR3 contains 12 residues. CDR3 sequence: CASTDSGRRAFF.

The genes are TRBV19 and TRBJ1-1. This CDR3 is built from 11 residues. Germline V gene data show CDR1 as LNHDA and CDR2 as SQIVND (reference sequence). CDR3 protein: CASSMELSAFF.

J is TRBJ2-7 and V is TRBV3-1. Germline V gives CDR1 LGHDT, CDR2 YNNKEL (reference sequence). This CDR3 spans 13 amino acids. CDR3 residues: CASSQEYGNEQYF.

The chain is built from TRBV20-1 and TRBJ1-6. CDR3 length: 12 amino acids. In germline, CDR1 is DFQATT, CDR2 SNEGSKA (reference sequence). The CDR3 protein is CSAIQRAGSLHF.

The CDR3 sequence is CASSSGTVTYEQYF. The rearrangement joins TRBV7-2 to TRBJ2-7; TCRdb picks TRBD1, but there is no DNA to check that call. This CDR3 has 14 amino acids. Germline CDR1 and CDR2: SGHTA and FQGNSA.